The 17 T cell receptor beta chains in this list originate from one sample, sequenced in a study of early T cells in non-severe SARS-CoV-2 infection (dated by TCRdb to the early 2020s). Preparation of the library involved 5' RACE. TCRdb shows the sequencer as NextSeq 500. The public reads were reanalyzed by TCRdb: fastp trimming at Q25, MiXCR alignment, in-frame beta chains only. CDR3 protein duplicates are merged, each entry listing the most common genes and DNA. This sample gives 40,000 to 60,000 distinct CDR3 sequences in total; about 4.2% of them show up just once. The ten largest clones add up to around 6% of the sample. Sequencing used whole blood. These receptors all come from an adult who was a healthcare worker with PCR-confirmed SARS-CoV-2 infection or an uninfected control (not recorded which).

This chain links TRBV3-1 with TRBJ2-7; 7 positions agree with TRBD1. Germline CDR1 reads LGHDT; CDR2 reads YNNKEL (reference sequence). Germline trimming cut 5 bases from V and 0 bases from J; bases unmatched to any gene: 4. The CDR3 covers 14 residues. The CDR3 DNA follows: TGTGCCAGCAGCGACAGGGCCAGCTCCTACGAGCAGTACTTC. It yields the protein CASSDRASSYEQYF.

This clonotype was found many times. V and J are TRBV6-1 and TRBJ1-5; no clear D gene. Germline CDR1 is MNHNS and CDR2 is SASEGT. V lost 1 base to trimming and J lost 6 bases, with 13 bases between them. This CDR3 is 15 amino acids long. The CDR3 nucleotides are TGTGCCAGCAGTGAAGGGATCACGATCGCTCAGCCCCAGCATTTT. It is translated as CASSEGITIAQPQHF.

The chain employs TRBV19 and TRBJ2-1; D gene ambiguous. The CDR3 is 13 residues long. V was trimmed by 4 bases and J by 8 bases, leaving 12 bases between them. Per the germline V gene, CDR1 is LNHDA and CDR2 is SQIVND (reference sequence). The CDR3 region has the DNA TGTGCCAGTAGTAGACTGGGTTGGCATGAGCAGTTCTTC. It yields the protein CASSRLGWHEQFF.

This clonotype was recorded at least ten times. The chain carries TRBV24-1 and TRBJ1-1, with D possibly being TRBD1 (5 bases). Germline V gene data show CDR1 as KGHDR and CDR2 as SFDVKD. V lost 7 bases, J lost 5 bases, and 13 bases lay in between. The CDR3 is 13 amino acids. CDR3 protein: CATRPGEGTEAFF. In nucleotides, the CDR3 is TGTGCCACCAGACCGGGGGAGGGAACTGAAGCTTTCTTT.

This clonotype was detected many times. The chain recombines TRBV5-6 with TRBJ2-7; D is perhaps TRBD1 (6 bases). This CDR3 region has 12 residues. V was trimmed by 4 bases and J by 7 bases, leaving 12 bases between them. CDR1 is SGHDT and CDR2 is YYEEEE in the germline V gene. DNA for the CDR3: TGTGCCAGCAGCCTACAGGGAGTGGAGCAGTACTTC. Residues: CASSLQGVEQYF.

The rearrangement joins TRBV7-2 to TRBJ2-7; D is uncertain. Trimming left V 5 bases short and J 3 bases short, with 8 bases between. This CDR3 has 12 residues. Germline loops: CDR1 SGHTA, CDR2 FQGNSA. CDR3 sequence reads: CASSGVDYEQYF. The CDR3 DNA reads TGTGCCAGCAGCGGGGTAGACTACGAGCAGTACTTC.

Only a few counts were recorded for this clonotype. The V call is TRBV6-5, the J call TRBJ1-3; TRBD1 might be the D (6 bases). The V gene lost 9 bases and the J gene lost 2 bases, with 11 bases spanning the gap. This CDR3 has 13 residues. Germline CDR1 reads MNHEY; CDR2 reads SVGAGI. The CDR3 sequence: CASCTGTGNTIYF. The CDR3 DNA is TGTGCCAGTTGTACAGGGACTGGAAACACCATATATTTT.

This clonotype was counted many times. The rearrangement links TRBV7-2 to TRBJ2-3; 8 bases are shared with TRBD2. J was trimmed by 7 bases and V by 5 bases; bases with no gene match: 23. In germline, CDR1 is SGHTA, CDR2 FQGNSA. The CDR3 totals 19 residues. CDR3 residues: CASSPGGVAGFRVVYTQYF. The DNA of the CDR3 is TGTGCCAGCAGCCCTGGGGGGGTAGCGGGATTTCGGGTGGTATATACGCAGTATTTT.

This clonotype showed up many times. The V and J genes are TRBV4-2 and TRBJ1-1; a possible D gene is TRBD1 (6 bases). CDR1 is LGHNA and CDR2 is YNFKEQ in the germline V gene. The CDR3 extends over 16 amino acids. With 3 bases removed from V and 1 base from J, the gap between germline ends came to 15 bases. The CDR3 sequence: CASSQGQGGGNTEAFF. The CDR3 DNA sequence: TGTGCCAGCAGCCAGGGACAAGGTGGAGGGAACACTGAAGCTTTCTTT.

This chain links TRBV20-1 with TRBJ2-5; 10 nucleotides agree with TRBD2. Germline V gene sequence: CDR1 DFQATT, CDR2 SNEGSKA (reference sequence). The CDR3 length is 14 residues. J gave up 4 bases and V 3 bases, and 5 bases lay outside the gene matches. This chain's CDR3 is CSARGLATSETQYF. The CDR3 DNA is TGCAGTGCTAGGGGACTAGCGACGTCAGAGACCCAGTACTTC.

The CDR3 DNA is TGCAGCGTTGGGGAACGACCCACTTCCTACAATGAGCAGTTCTTC. Translated, it gives CSVGERPTSYNEQFF. The chain has TRBV29-1 and TRBJ2-1; D unresolved. V dropped 4 bases and J dropped 1 base, with 14 bases sitting between them. Germline V gene data show CDR1 as SQVTM and CDR2 as ANQGSEA. CDR3 size: 15 residues.

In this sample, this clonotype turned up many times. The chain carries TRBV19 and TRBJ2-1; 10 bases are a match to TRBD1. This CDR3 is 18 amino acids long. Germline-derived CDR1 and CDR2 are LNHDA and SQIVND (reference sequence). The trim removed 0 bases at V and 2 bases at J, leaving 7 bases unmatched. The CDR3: CASSIDRGQGKPYNEQFF. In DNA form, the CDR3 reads TGTGCCAGTAGTATAGATCGGGGACAGGGGAAACCCTACAATGAGCAGTTCTTC.

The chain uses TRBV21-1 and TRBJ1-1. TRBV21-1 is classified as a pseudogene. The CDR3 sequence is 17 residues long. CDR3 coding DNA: TGTGCCAGCAGCAAACCGACCCTCCCGCGGGTGAACACTGAAGCTTTCTTT. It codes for CASSKPTLPRVNTEAFF.

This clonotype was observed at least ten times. CDR3 amino acids: CASSQVVGVNTEAFF. The CDR3 nucleotides are TGTGCCAGCAGCCAAGTAGTAGGAGTGAACACTGAAGCTTTCTTT. This sequence joins TRBV3-1 and TRBJ1-1; no clear D gene. Germline loops: CDR1 LGHDT, CDR2 YNNKEL (reference sequence). CDR3 length: 15 amino acids. V was shortened by 1 base and J by 0 bases, with 9 bases between the two germline ends.

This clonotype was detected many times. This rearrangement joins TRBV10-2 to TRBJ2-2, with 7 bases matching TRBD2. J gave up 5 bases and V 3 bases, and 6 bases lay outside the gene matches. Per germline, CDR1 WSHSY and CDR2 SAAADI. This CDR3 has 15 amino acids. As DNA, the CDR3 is TGCGCCAGCAGTGATTCGGGGGGAGTAACCGGGGAGCTGTTTTTT. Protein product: CASSDSGGVTGELFF.

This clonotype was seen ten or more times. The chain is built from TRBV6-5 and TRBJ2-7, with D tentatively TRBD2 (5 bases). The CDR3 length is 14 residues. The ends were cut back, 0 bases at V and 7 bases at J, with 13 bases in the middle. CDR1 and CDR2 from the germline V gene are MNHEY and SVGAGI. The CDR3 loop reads CASSYSYRTGEQYF. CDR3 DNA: TGTGCCAGCAGTTACTCGTATAGGACGGGGGAGCAGTACTTC.

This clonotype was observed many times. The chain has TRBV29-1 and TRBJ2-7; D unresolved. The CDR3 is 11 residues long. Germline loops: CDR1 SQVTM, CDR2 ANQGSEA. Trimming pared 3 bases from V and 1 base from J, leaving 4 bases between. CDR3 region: CSVEASYEQYF. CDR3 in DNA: TGCAGCGTTGAGGCTTCCTACGAGCAGTACTTC.